This passage covers 19 T cell receptor beta chains from one sample sequenced in a study of chemoradiotherapy in HPV16-positive cancers. Here immunoSEQ multiplex PCR was the method, and the copy in TCRdb shows in-frame clones only, minus some. The sample gives some 12,000 clones, around 85% of which show up once; 1.1% is in the top ten. This sample was gathered from a patient who underwent chemoradiotherapy. The receptors derive from a human donor with HPV-associated anogenital cancer.

V is TRBV6-1 and J is TRBJ1-3, with a possible D match to TRBD1 (6 bases). Trimming stripped 7 bases from V and 2 bases from J, with 9 bases between. CDR1 and CDR2 (germline): MNHNS, SASEGT. The CDR3 extends over 13 amino acids. DNA for the CDR3: TGTGCCAGCACGAACAGGGCTGGAAACACCATATATTTT. Its protein is CASTNRAGNTIYF.

The J gene is TRBJ2-7, the V gene TRBV20-1, with unresolved D. V was clipped by 3 bases and J by 3 bases, with 6 bases between them. The CDR3 totals 11 residues. Germline values: CDR1 DFQATT, CDR2 SNEGSKA (reference sequence). The CDR3 DNA is TGCAGTGCTAGTCGTCACTACGAGCAGTACTTC. It translates to CSASRHYEQYF.

The chain employs TRBV30 and TRBJ1-2, with D uncertain. There are 13 residues in the CDR3. The germline V gene has CDR1 GTSNPN and CDR2 SVGIG (reference sequence). Trimming stripped 0 bases from V and 4 bases from J, with 9 bases between. The CDR3 loop is CAWSVSMAYGYTF. The CDR3 DNA reads TGTGCCTGGAGTGTATCGATGGCCTATGGCTACACCTTC.

The rearrangement joins TRBV4-2 to TRBJ2-7, with a weak D call TRBD2 (6 bases). V was cut by 4 bases and J by 0 bases, with 10 bases left in between. This CDR3 spans 14 amino acids. Germline V gene sequence: CDR1 LGHNA, CDR2 YNFKEQ. This chain's CDR3 is CASSPLRDSYEQYF. In DNA, the CDR3 is TGTGCCAGCAGCCCCTTGCGGGACTCCTACGAGCAGTACTTC.

V gene TRBV5-6 combines with J gene TRBJ2-1; no reliable D call. The germline V and J ends were trimmed by 0 bases and 6 bases, with 13 bases remaining between them. Germline V gives CDR1 SGHDT, CDR2 YYEEEE. The CDR3 spans 15 residues. CDR3 amino acids: CASSLAFVRSNEQFF. CDR3 coding DNA: TGTGCCAGCAGCTTGGCGTTTGTCAGGTCCAATGAGCAGTTCTTC.

The chain has TRBV7-9 and TRBJ2-2; D is ambiguous. Germline lookup yields CDR1 SEHNR and CDR2 FQNEAQ (reference sequence). Trimming shortened V by 3 bases and J by 10 bases, and 6 bases separated the two germline ends. The CDR3 spans 11 residues. CDR3 sequence reads: CASSFVEELFF. As DNA, the CDR3 is TGTGCCAGCAGCTTTGTCGAGGAGCTGTTTTTT.

This chain links TRBV5-1 with TRBJ2-1; possibly TRBD1 or TRBD2 for D (7 bases each). The CDR3 has 18 residues. V gave up 1 base and J gave up 3 bases, with 20 bases separating them. Germline V gene lookup returns CDR1 SGHRS and CDR2 YFSETQ. The CDR3 DNA follows: TGCGCCAGCAGCTTGACACCCGCGGGAGCAGGGGGCTACAATGAGCAGTTCTTC. It is translated as CASSLTPAGAGGYNEQFF.

This chain joins TRBV25-1 and TRBJ2-5, with 7 positions matching TRBD1. V was pared by 11 bases and J by 5 bases, with 8 bases of the junction left unmatched. CDR3 length: 12 residues. CDR1 is MGHDK and CDR2 is SYGVNS in the germline V gene. The CDR3 reads CAARQGWETQYF. CDR3 in DNA: TGTGCCGCCCGACAGGGCTGGGAGACCCAGTACTTC.

This clone has only a few counts. The genes are TRBV6-5 and TRBJ1-6; D is uncertain. Germline CDR1 reads MNHEY; CDR2 reads SVGAGI. The V end was cut by 2 bases, the J end by 4 bases, with 9 bases between. The CDR3 contains 15 residues. CDR3 in DNA: TGTGCCAGCAGTTACATGCCGGCGTATAATTCACCCCTCCACTTT. This translates into CASSYMPAYNSPLHF.

V gene TRBV6-5 combines with J gene TRBJ1-3; D perhaps matches TRBD1 (5 bases). This CDR3 has 15 residues. Germline V CDR1 and CDR2: MNHEY, SVGAGI. V was trimmed by 5 bases and J by 0 bases, leaving 11 bases between them. The CDR3 sequence: CASSRDSISGNTIYF. In nucleotides, the CDR3 is TGTGCCAGCAGTCGAGACAGTATCTCTGGAAACACCATATATTTT.

This chain links TRBV19 with TRBJ2-2; TRBD1 aligns across 9 bases. The CDR3 is made up of 15 amino acids. Trimming cost V 3 bases and J 6 bases; bases outside gene matches: 5. Germline lookup yields CDR1 LNHDA and CDR2 SQIVND (reference sequence). CDR3 nucleotide sequence: TGTGCCAGTAGTATGACGGGACAGGGTCCCGGGGAGCTGTTTTTT. It translates to CASSMTGQGPGELFF.

In its sample, this clone was seen a few times. The chain recombines TRBV18 with TRBJ1-2; 7 bases map to TRBD1. Per the germline V gene, CDR1 is KGHSH and CDR2 is LQKENI. The CDR3 is 14 amino acids. V lost 3 bases and J lost 6; bases outside the gene matches: 7. The DNA for the CDR3 is TGTGCCAGCTCACCGACAGGGCCTGGTGATGGCTACACCTTC. It encodes CASSPTGPGDGYTF. The whole variable domain, filled in from reference TRBV18 and TRBJ1-2, reads NAGVMQNPRHLVRRRGQEARLRCSPMKGHSHVYWYRQLPEEGLKFMVYLQKENIIDESGMPKERFSAEFPKEGPSILRIQQVVRGDSAAYFCASSPTGPGDGYTFGSGTRLTVV.

Only one count was recorded for this clone. The chain uses TRBV6-4 and TRBJ2-1; a weak D match, TRBD1 (6 bases). Germline V gene data show CDR1 as MRHNA and CDR2 as SNTAGT. The CDR3 is 14 residues long. V lost 5 bases to trimming and J lost 8 bases, with 16 bases between them. DNA of the CDR3: TGTGCCAGCAGTAGAGGGCTACAGGGCTATGAGCAGTTCTTC. Translation gives CASSRGLQGYEQFF.

The gene calls are TRBV4-1 and TRBJ2-7; 9 positions agree with TRBD1. This CDR3 has 15 amino acids. In germline, CDR1 is MGHRA, CDR2 YSYEKL. V shed 3 bases, J shed 1 base, and the junction held 4 bases outside the gene matches. For the CDR3, the DNA is TGCGCCAGCAGCCAGGGACAGGGTCCTTCCTACGAGCAGTACTTC. Its protein is CASSQGQGPSYEQYF.

V is TRBV29-1 and J is TRBJ2-7, with a tentative D call TRBD1 (6 bases). V was cut by 7 bases and J by 0 bases, with 13 bases left in between. Germline V gives CDR1 SQVTM, CDR2 ANQGSEA. This CDR3 is built from 13 residues. CDR3 sequence reads: CSARTASSYEQYF. The DNA of the CDR3 is TGCAGCGCCAGGACAGCAAGCTCCTACGAGCAGTACTTC.

V gene TRBV30 combines with J gene TRBJ2-1; no reliable D call. V was cut by 1 base and J by 12 bases, with 7 bases left in between. The CDR3 consists of 10 residues. CDR1 and CDR2 (germline): GTSNPN, SVGIG (reference sequence). CDR3 nucleotides: TGTGCCTGGAGTGGTCCGGGGCAGTTCTTC. Translated: CAWSGPGQFF. Complete variable domain (other parts from reference TRBV30 and TRBJ2-1): SQTIHQWPATLVQPVGSPLSLECTVEGTSNPNLYWYRQAAGRGLQLLFYSVGIGQISSEVPQNLSASRPQDRQFILSSKKLLLSDSGFYLCAWSGPGQFFGPGTRLTVL.

J is TRBJ2-5 and V is TRBV7-8; 11 bases match TRBD2. V gave up 1 base and J gave up 4 bases; unmatched junction bases: 5. Germline values: CDR1 SGHVS, CDR2 FQNEAQ. The CDR3 covers 16 residues. The DNA for the CDR3 is TGTGCCAGCAGCTTAGTGGTAGCGGGGGGGCCAGAGACCCAGTACTTC. Protein: CASSLVVAGGPETQYF.

A few counts support this clone. The rearrangement links TRBV5-1 to TRBJ2-7; maybe TRBD1 (5 bases). Trimming left V 4 bases short and J 3 bases short, with 14 bases between. Germline V gene sequence: CDR1 SGHRS, CDR2 YFSETQ. The CDR3 is 14 amino acids. In DNA form, the CDR3 reads TGCGCCAGCAGCGAAACATCCGACAGCTACGAGCAGTACTTC. Amino acids: CASSETSDSYEQYF.

In this sample, this clone turned up a few times. The chain links TRBV27 to TRBJ1-2, with D uncertain. Per germline, CDR1 MNHEY and CDR2 SMNVEV (reference sequence). This CDR3 comprises 15 residues. The V and J ends lost 5 bases and 5 bases respectively, with 18 bases between them. The CDR3 region has the DNA TGTGCCAGCAGTCCCTCTACACTCTTAACATATGGCTACACCTTC. Protein: CASSPSTLLTYGYTF.